This T cell receptor (beta chain) was sequenced during a study of blood T cell repertoires in COVID-19. Study details: There were acute and convalescent COVID-19 samples, and they came from the United States, Italy and Spain. In each case, the material was cDNA or gDNA derived from T cells, B-cell-depleted T cells, or PBMCs.

Per the original data handling: Amplifying reference gene primers gave estimates of nucleated cell counts. The table came from immunoSEQ multiplex PCR; TCRdb's copy has only in-frame clones and leaves some out. That table furnishes V, J and clone size, whereas the DNA furnished D and trimming. The sample includes more than 70,000 clones, about 85% of them seen just once. Trimming cost V 1 base and J 2 bases, with 10 bases left between them. CDR1 is SGHTA, CDR2 FQGTGA, per germline. The CDR3 has 15 residues. The source of this sequence is a human donor in a cohort sampled during active COVID-19. The sequenced sample was peripheral blood. The J gene is TRBJ2-3, the V gene TRBV7-3; D is ambiguous. The chain's CDR3 is CASSLMAASTDTQYF. The CDR3, as DNA: TGTGCCAGCAGCTTAATGGCGGCGTCCACAGATACGCAGTATTTT. The full variable domain, with the rest looked up from reference TRBV7-3 and TRBJ2-3, is GAGVSQTPSNKVTEKGKYVELRCDPISGHTALYWYRQSLGQGPEFLIYFQGTGAADDSGLPNDRFFAVRPEGSVSTLKIQRTERGDSAVYLCASSLMAASTDTQYFGPGTRLTVL.